These 21 T cell receptor beta chains share one sample of origin, sequenced in a study of T cells after somatic rescue of genetic block. Assay used: immunoSEQ multiplex PCR; TCRdb lists only in-frame clones, some missing. The sample includes over 55,000 clones, approximately 90% of them seen just once. The sequenced sample was peripheral blood mononuclear cells (PBMCs). Every receptor here comes from a man in his forties.

The V call is TRBV29-1, the J call TRBJ2-2, with 7 bases aligning to TRBD2. Per the germline V gene, CDR1 is SQVTM and CDR2 is ANQGSEA. The V and J ends lost 2 bases and 1 base, in that order; junction bases with no gene match: 7. The CDR3 loop spans 16 amino acids. The CDR3 DNA is TGCAGCGTTGAAATGTTGACGGGAGGGAACACCGGGGAGCTGTTTTTT. Encoded protein: CSVEMLTGGNTGELFF.

The rearrangement links TRBV7-9 to TRBJ2-5; D gene ambiguous. Germline assignment: CDR1 SEHNR and CDR2 FQNEAQ (reference sequence). V dropped 3 bases and J dropped 1 base, with 0 bases sitting between them. This CDR3 has 11 residues. CDR3 loop: CASSFQETQYF. CDR3 coding DNA: TGTGCCAGCAGCTTCCAAGAGACCCAGTACTTC.

The chain has TRBV6-5 and TRBJ1-1; D not resolved. V was clipped by 8 bases and J by 0 bases, with 13 bases between them. Germline CDR1 is MNHEY and CDR2 is SVGAGI. CDR3 length: 14 residues. CDR3 sequence (DNA): TGTGCCAGCGGGGATGGACTCTTGAACACTGAAGCTTTCTTT. Translation: CASGDGLLNTEAFF.

J is TRBJ1-3 and V is TRBV7-9; no clear D gene. The CDR3 covers 15 residues. Germline assignment: CDR1 SEHNR and CDR2 FQNEAQ (reference sequence). V lost 1 base, J lost 8 bases, and 15 bases lay in between. The DNA of the CDR3 is TGTGCCAGCAGCTTAGGTAGGAACCCCGGACACACCATATATTTT. As protein: CASSLGRNPGHTIYF.

The rearrangement joins TRBV7-8 to TRBJ1-6, with D unclear. The germline V gene encodes CDR1 SGHVS and CDR2 FQNEAQ. The CDR3 contains 14 residues. V lost 4 bases and J lost 13, with 17 bases in between. The CDR3 sequence: CASSSSLIMEPLHF. Here the CDR3 DNA reads TGTGCCAGCAGCTCATCCCTGATAATGGAGCCCCTCCACTTT. The complete variable domain, with remaining parts taken from reference TRBV7-8 and TRBJ1-6, reads GAGVSQSPRYKVAKRGQDVALRCDPISGHVSLFWYQQALGQGPEFLTYFQNEAQLDKSGLPSDRFFAERPEGSVSTLKIQRTQQEDSAVYLCASSSSLIMEPLHFGNGTRLTVT.

The rearrangement uses TRBV5-6 and TRBJ2-3; D is undetermined. Germline CDR1 reads SGHDT; CDR2 reads YYEEEE. This CDR3 region has 16 residues. V gave up 1 base and J gave up 6 bases, with 18 bases separating them. The CDR3 DNA follows: TGTGCCAGCAGCTTGTTTTCTAGTAGTTCTTCGGATACGCAGTATTTT. Translation gives CASSLFSSSSSDTQYF.

This clone was picked up one time. The chain is built from TRBV4-1 and TRBJ1-4, with a weak D call TRBD1 (5 bases). Trimming pared 3 bases from V and 3 bases from J, leaving 11 bases between. The CDR3 runs to 15 residues. Germline V gene data show CDR1 as MGHRA and CDR2 as YSYEKL. The CDR3 protein is CASSQGRPSNEKLFF. The CDR3 nucleotides read TGCGCCAGCAGCCAGGGACGGCCATCTAATGAAAAACTGTTTTTT.

The chain uses TRBV7-3 and TRBJ2-3, with 7 positions matching TRBD1. J was trimmed by 4 bases and V by 8 bases; bases with no gene match: 9. CDR1 and CDR2 (germline): SGHTA, FQGTGA. The CDR3 extends over 14 amino acids. The CDR3 coding sequence is TGTGCCAGCGACCGACAGGGTTTACCAGATACGCAGTATTTT. As protein: CASDRQGLPDTQYF.

This chain joins TRBV4-2 and TRBJ2-7; a possible D gene is TRBD1 (6 bases). CDR1 is LGHNA, CDR2 YNFKEQ, per germline. The ends were cut back, 0 bases at V and 4 bases at J, with 13 bases in the middle. The length of the CDR3 is 15 residues. Written as DNA, the CDR3 is TGTGCCAGCAGCCAAGACCCAGGGGCTCAGTACGAGCAGTACTTC. Its protein is CASSQDPGAQYEQYF.

The chain joins TRBV11-2 to TRBJ2-7, with 8 bases matching TRBD2. Germline V gene lookup returns CDR1 SGHAT and CDR2 FQNNGV. The CDR3 runs 16 residues. The ends lost 3 bases at V and 9 bases at J; junction bases unmatched: 16. The CDR3 here is CASSFQTGGAIAVQYF. In DNA, the CDR3 is TGTGCCAGCAGCTTCCAAACGGGGGGGGCTATTGCGGTGCAGTACTTC.

This CDR3 is CASSPGGGGTEAFF. The CDR3 nucleotides read TGTGCCAGCAGCCCAGGGGGCGGAGGGACTGAAGCTTTCTTT. This chain joins TRBV7-6 and TRBJ1-1; 8 nucleotides agree with TRBD1. The CDR3 is made up of 14 amino acids. Losses at the gene ends were 5 bases for V and 5 bases for J; bases not matched to a gene: 7. The germline V gene encodes CDR1 SGHVS and CDR2 FNYEAQ.

This chain uses TRBV2 with TRBJ2-1, with TRBD2 matching 11 bases. Germline CDR1 is SNHLY and CDR2 is FYNNEI. The CDR3 has 14 residues. Trimming cost V 8 bases and J 4 bases; bases outside gene matches: 4. Here the CDR3 DNA reads TGTGCCAGCGGAGGGACTAGCGGTTACAATGAGCAGTTCTTC. Encoded protein: CASGGTSGYNEQFF. Supplemented by reference TRBV2 and TRBJ2-1, the full variable domain reads EPEVTQTPSHQVTQMGQEVILRCVPISNHLYFYWYRQILGQKVEFLVSFYNNEISEKSEIFDDQFSVERPDGSNFTLKIRSTKLEDSAMYFCASGGTSGYNEQFFGPGTRLTVL.

This clone was seen only once. V is TRBV19 and J is TRBJ2-7; D possibly matches TRBD1 or TRBD2 (6 bases each). Germline V gene data show CDR1 as LNHDA and CDR2 as SQIVND (reference sequence). The CDR3 is made up of 13 amino acids. Between the trimmed V and J ends, which lost 5 bases and 6 bases, there was a span of 14 bases. The CDR3 protein is CASSVGAGSEQYF. CDR3 nucleotide sequence: TGTGCCAGTAGTGTGGGGGCCGGGAGCGAGCAGTACTTC.

On this clone: The CDR3 does not end in the conserved phenylalanine or tryptophan, so this is likely a read error. No DNA is shown, since the ends of the CDR3 on it are uncertain; the CDR3 is the one TCRdb lists. This chain uses TRBV11-3 with TRBJ2-7; TRBD2 is the table's D call and was not checked against the DNA. Germline V gives CDR1 SGHNT, CDR2 YENEEA. The CDR3 sequence runs 15 residues, both termini included. The CDR3 region is CASSLDLCGSASSGL.

The rearrangement uses TRBV6-5 and TRBJ2-7; D gene ambiguous. There are 14 residues in the CDR3. CDR1 is MNHEY, CDR2 SVGAGI, per germline. The ends were cut back, 0 bases at V and 1 base at J, with 7 bases in the middle. The CDR3 protein is CASSYSRTSYEQYF. CDR3 nucleotide sequence: TGTGCCAGCAGTTACTCTCGAACTTCCTACGAGCAGTACTTC.

This clone was recorded once. V gene TRBV18 combines with J gene TRBJ2-2; either TRBD1 or TRBD2 may fit D (5 bases each). Germline V lookup: CDR1 KGHSH, CDR2 LQKENI. The V and J ends lost 0 bases and 5 bases respectively, with 10 bases between them. The CDR3 consists of 15 residues. DNA for the CDR3: TGTGCCAGCTCACCACCACCGGGGCGGACCGGGGAGCTGTTTTTT. It encodes CASSPPPGRTGELFF.

The chain combines TRBV5-4 with TRBJ2-7; the D is unclear. Looked up from germline, CDR1 is SGHNT and CDR2 is YYREEE (reference sequence). CDR3 size: 13 residues. The V and J ends lost 0 bases and 3 bases respectively, with 7 bases between them. CDR3 in amino acids: CASSLEYSYEQYF. Here the CDR3 DNA reads TGTGCCAGCAGCTTGGAGTACAGCTACGAGCAGTACTTC.

This chain uses TRBV10-2 with TRBJ2-1; TRBD2 might be the D (5 bases). In germline, CDR1 is WSHSY, CDR2 SAAADI. V was shortened by 1 base and J by 2 bases, with 9 bases between the two germline ends. This CDR3 comprises 15 residues. CDR3 nucleotide sequence: TGCGCCAGCAGTGAGTGGGCGGGCACCTACAATGAGCAGTTCTTC. Translation: CASSEWAGTYNEQFF.

The V call is TRBV12-5, the J call TRBJ2-1, with TRBD2 identical over 11 bases. The trim removed 6 bases at V and 4 bases at J, leaving 5 bases unmatched. Germline V lookup: CDR1 LGHNT, CDR2 FRNRAP. The CDR3 length is 15 residues. Written as DNA, the CDR3 is TGTGCTAGTGGGAAGACTAGCGGGGTTTACAATGAGCAGTTCTTC. It encodes CASGKTSGVYNEQFF.

The J gene is TRBJ2-3, the V gene TRBV7-6, with a tentative D call TRBD2 (7 bases). The V and J ends lost 4 bases and 2 bases respectively, with 10 bases between them. From germline, CDR1 is SGHVS and CDR2 FNYEAQ. The CDR3 totals 14 residues. CDR3 in DNA: TGTGCCAGCAGCTCGGGGGGCGCCACAGATACGCAGTATTTT. Translation gives CASSSGGATDTQYF.

The DNA of the CDR3 is TGCGCCAGCAGCTTGGCTGGCACCGATCAGCCCCAGCATTTT. Its translation: CASSLAGTDQPQHF. V is TRBV5-1 and J is TRBJ1-5; D is unresolved. Germline V CDR1 and CDR2: SGHRS, YFSETQ. Trimming removed 0 bases from V and 5 bases from J, with 9 bases in between. This CDR3 is built from 14 residues.